Listed here are 16 T cell receptor beta chains from one sample, sequenced in a study of CD8+ T cells in alopecia areata. The sequencing template was cDNA reverse transcribed from extracted RNA. This table comes from immunoSEQ multiplex PCR, and its TCRdb copy is limited to in-frame clones, with some not included. The sample contains around 180,000 clones, over 55% of which appear only once. Treatment described: oral pan-JAK inhibitor, 5-10 mg twice daily. Material: CD4+ T cells sorted from blood, obtained at week 24, from a patient treated with tofacitinib. The source of these receptors is a human donor with alopecia areata.

This chain joins TRBV29-1 and TRBJ1-1; possibly TRBD1 for D (5 bases). There are 10 residues in the CDR3. From germline, CDR1 is SQVTM and CDR2 ANQGSEA. V was trimmed by 7 bases and J by 7 bases, leaving 10 bases between them. As DNA, the CDR3 is TGCAGCGCCGGGGCCCTTGAAGCTTTCTTT. Its translation is CSAGALEAFF.

The gene calls are TRBV2 and TRBJ1-1; a possible D gene is TRBD1 (5 bases). The CDR3 extends over 15 amino acids. Germline V lookup: CDR1 SNHLY, CDR2 FYNNEI. V was trimmed by 5 bases and J by 4 bases, leaving 17 bases between them. The CDR3 sequence is CASSIPGSGRTEAFF. CDR3 sequence (DNA): TGTGCCAGCAGTATACCAGGGTCGGGACGCACTGAAGCTTTCTTT.

This chain uses TRBV29-1 with TRBJ2-1, with D uncertain. The germline V and J ends were trimmed by 1 base and 6 bases, with 7 bases remaining between them. CDR1 and CDR2 from the germline V gene are SQVTM and ANQGSEA. This CDR3 spans 12 amino acids. CDR3 bases: TGCAGCGTTGAAGCCAACAGCAATGAGCAGTTCTTC. It yields the protein CSVEANSNEQFF.

This sequence joins TRBV29-1 and TRBJ2-3; unclear D gene. Germline CDR1 and CDR2: SQVTM and ANQGSEA. CDR3 length equals 13 residues. Between the trimmed V and J ends, which lost 3 bases and 6 bases, there was a span of 13 bases. The CDR3 DNA reads TGCAGCGTTGATGGGTCAGGAATTGATACGCAGTATTTT. This encodes CSVDGSGIDTQYF.

The chain couples TRBV27 to TRBJ1-6, with TRBD1 matching 10 bases. The V segment lost 6 bases and the J segment 7 bases; nucleotides outside the gene matches: 3. In germline, CDR1 is MNHEY, CDR2 SMNVEV (reference sequence). The CDR3 is 14 residues long. The CDR3 region has the DNA TGTGCCAGCAGGGGGACAGGGGTAAATTCACCCCTCCACTTT. The encoded protein is CASRGTGVNSPLHF.

The chain uses TRBV7-9 and TRBJ2-3; D could derive from TRBD1 or TRBD2 (5 bases each). Trimming took off 5 bases at V and 2 bases at J, with 11 bases between the two ends. Germline values: CDR1 SEHNR, CDR2 FQNEAQ (reference sequence). This CDR3 comprises 14 residues. CDR3 amino acids: CASSPGRYTDTQYF. CDR3 coding DNA: TGTGCCAGCAGCCCGGGACGGTACACAGATACGCAGTATTTT.

This chain joins TRBV7-2 and TRBJ2-5, with 10 bases fitting TRBD2. Germline CDR1 and CDR2: SGHTA and FQGNSA. The CDR3 extends over 16 amino acids. The ends lost 7 bases at V and 3 bases at J; junction bases unmatched: 11. CDR3 loop: CASTPYASGGKETQYF. CDR3 sequence (DNA): TGTGCCAGCACCCCCTATGCTAGCGGGGGAAAAGAGACCCAGTACTTC. Full variable domain (missing parts from reference TRBV7-2 and TRBJ2-5): GAGVSQSPSNKVTEKGKDVELRCDPISGHTALYWYRQSLGQGLEFLIYFQGNSAPDKSGLPSDRFSAERTGGSVSTLTIQRTQQEDSAVYLCASTPYASGGKETQYFGPGTRLLVL.

This clone has a handful of counts. The chain carries TRBV11-2 and TRBJ2-7, with 8 bases that match TRBD1. The CDR3 runs to 13 residues. Germline assignment: CDR1 SGHAT and CDR2 FQNNGV. V gave up 5 bases and J gave up 4 bases; unmatched junction bases: 4. The CDR3 here is CASSRTGHYEQYF. The CDR3, as DNA: TGTGCCAGCAGCCGGACAGGGCATTACGAGCAGTACTTC.

Of note for this clone: Other DNA sequences of this sample code for an identical CDR3. The rearrangement uses TRBV20-1 and TRBJ2-5, with D unresolved. V gave up 0 bases and J gave up 4 bases, with 0 bases separating them. Germline CDR1 is DFQATT and CDR2 is SNEGSKA (reference sequence). The CDR3 runs to 10 residues. CDR3 coding DNA: TGCAGTGCTAGAGAAGAGACCCAGTACTTC. This encodes CSAREETQYF.

This clone was recorded only once. CDR3 DNA sequence: TGCAGCGTCAAAGATTCCTACGAGCAGTACTTC. As protein: CSVKDSYEQYF. The V gene is TRBV20-1, the J gene TRBJ2-7; D is ambiguous. This CDR3 contains 11 residues. Germline assignment: CDR1 DFQATT and CDR2 SNEGSKA (reference sequence).

The rearrangement links TRBV9 to TRBJ1-2; TRBD1 agrees at 9 bases. Germline loops: CDR1 SGDLS, CDR2 YYNGEE. V lost 3 bases to trimming and J lost 2 bases; unmatched junction nucleotides: 5. The CDR3 consists of 15 residues. The CDR3 reads CASSAGQGSNYGYTF. The DNA for the CDR3 is TGTGCCAGCAGCGCGGGACAGGGATCCAACTATGGCTACACCTTC.

The DNA for the CDR3 is TGTGCCTGGAGTTCAGGGTTCTCCTACGAGCAGTACTTC. This sequence encodes CAWSSGFSYEQYF. The gene calls are TRBV30 and TRBJ2-7; D might be TRBD1 (5 bases). Germline-derived CDR1 and CDR2 are GTSNPN and SVGIG (reference sequence). V lost 2 bases to trimming and J lost 0 bases, with 8 bases between them. This CDR3 is 13 amino acids long.

The chain uses TRBV5-1 and TRBJ1-1, with D possibly being TRBD1 (5 bases). Trimming pared 9 bases from V and 5 bases from J, leaving 17 bases between. The V gene's germline CDR1 is SGHRS and CDR2 YFSETQ. The CDR3 sequence is 13 residues long. The CDR3 is CATRSQGDTEAFF. As DNA, the CDR3 is TGCGCCACTCGATCTCAGGGAGATACTGAAGCTTTCTTT. Combining the CDR3 with reference TRBV5-1 and TRBJ1-1 gives the whole variable domain KAGVTQTPRYLIKTRGQQVTLSCSPISGHRSVSWYQQTPGQGLQFLFEYFSETQRNKGNFPGRFSGRQFSNSRSEMNVSTLELGDSALYLCATRSQGDTEAFFGQGTRLTVV.

Worth noting for this clone: The sample holds other DNA sequences that translate to the same CDR3. This chain links TRBV30 with TRBJ2-7; D ambiguous. This CDR3 is 12 amino acids long. The germline V gene has CDR1 GTSNPN and CDR2 SVGIG (reference sequence). The germline V and J ends were trimmed by 0 bases and 2 bases, with 5 bases remaining between them. The CDR3 loop is CAWSVGPYEQYF. CDR3 DNA sequence: TGTGCCTGGAGTGTAGGTCCCTACGAGCAGTACTTC.

The J gene is TRBJ1-2, the V gene TRBV30; D perhaps matches TRBD1 (5 bases). CDR3 size: 12 residues. CDR1 and CDR2 (germline): GTSNPN, SVGIG (reference sequence). V lost 6 bases and J lost 7, with 15 bases in between. The CDR3 DNA reads TGTGCCTGCTCAAAAATGGGGCTTGGCTACACCTTC. Translated: CACSKMGLGYTF. The full variable domain, completed using reference TRBV30 and TRBJ1-2, is SQTIHQWPATLVQPVGSPLSLECTVEGTSNPNLYWYRQAAGRGLQLLFYSVGIGQISSEVPQNLSASRPQDRQFILSSKKLLLSDSGFYLCACSKMGLGYTFGSGTRLTVV.

This rearrangement joins TRBV27 to TRBJ2-4; 9 bases are shared with TRBD1. The CDR3 is 16 amino acids. V trimming: 4 bases; J trimming: 13 bases; junction bases outside the gene matches: 17. Germline V gene lookup returns CDR1 MNHEY and CDR2 SMNVEV (reference sequence). CDR3 region: CASSSLRDRVRPRQYF. The DNA for the CDR3 is TGTGCCAGCAGTTCACTTAGGGACAGGGTGAGACCAAGGCAGTACTTC.